This is a list of T cell receptor beta chains from one sample in a study of T cell responses to AZD1222 COVID-19 vaccine. The assay was immunoSEQ multiplex PCR, and TCRdb's table has in-frame clones only and misses some. The sample gives about 190,000 clones, more than 75% of which show up once; 0.99% is in the top ten. The sample here was peripheral blood, taken on day 0 of AZD1222 vaccination. The source of these receptors is an adult in good health. Both conserved end residues are part of each CDR3. The D gene is left open where the match is weak. Expanded clones get a size class; other rows say once, few or many, or leave the size out.

TRBD1 TRBJ1-6 NA TRBV2 TGTGCCAGCAGTGGTGGACAGGGAAATTCACCCCTCCACTTT CASSGGQGNSPLHF
NA TRBJ1-5 few TRBV6-2/TRBV6-3 TGTGCCAGCAGTTACGGGTCCGGGAATCAGCCCCAGCATTTT CASSYGSGNQPQHF
NA TRBJ1-4 NA TRBV5-5 TGTGCCAGCAGCTTCGGAACCAGGGGCTCGGGCGAAAAACTGTTTTTT CASSFGTRGSGEKLFF
TRBD2 TRBJ2-3 NA TRBV14 TGTGCCAGCAGCCAAGCCAACGGGACTAGCCGGGGAGATACGCAGTATTTT CASSQANGTSRGDTQYF
TRBD1 TRBJ1-5 NA TRBV10-1 TGCGCCAGCAGACGGACAGGAACAAGTAGCAATCAGCCCCAGCATTTT CASRRTGTSSNQPQHF
NA TRBJ2-2 NA TRBV10-3 TGTGCCATCAGTCTCCCGGACCGGGAGAAAGGCACCGGGGAGCTGTTTTTT CAISLPDREKGTGELFF
NA TRBJ2-5 NA TRBV28 TGTGCCAGCAGTTCCCCCCCGGGAAGGTATCAAGAGACCCAGTACTTC CASSSPPGRYQETQYF
NA TRBJ1-4 NA TRBV7-6 TGTGCCAGCAGCTTAGCGCTTGGAGGGACTGGGGAAAAACTGTTTTTT CASSLALGGTGEKLFF
NA TRBJ2-7 NA TRBV28 TGTGCCAGCAGAGACAGTCGCCTCTACGAGCAGTACTTC CASRDSRLYEQYF
TRBD1 TRBJ1-5 NA TRBV2 TGTGCCAGCTCTCCTCTTTCGATGAACAGGGGCCGCAATAGCAATCAGCCCCAGCATTTT CASSPLSMNRGRNSNQPQHF
NA TRBJ1-1 NA TRBV5-4 TGTGCCAGCAGCCCCCCCCTGGGTGAAGCTTTCTTT CASSPPLGEAFF
TRBD1 TRBJ2-7 NA TRBV10-3 TGTGCCATCAGTGAGGGAGGGGACAGGGGGCGGAACGAGCAGTACTTC CAISEGGDRGRNEQYF
NA TRBJ1-5 NA TRBV27 TGTGCCAGCAGTTTAGTACAGAATAGCAATCAGCCCCAGCATTTT CASSLVQNSNQPQHF
NA TRBJ2-2 NA TRBV6-2/TRBV6-3 TGTGCCAGCAGTTACAGGGACACCGGGGAGCTGTTTTTT CASSYRDTGELFF
NA TRBJ1-2 NA TRBV10-3 TGTGCCATCAGTGAGTACACAGGGTATGGCTACACCTTC CAISEYTGYGYTF
TRBD1 TRBJ1-2 NA TRBV10-2 TGCGCCAGCAGGCCCAGGGGGTACGGCTATGGCTACACCTTC CASRPRGYGYGYTF
TRBD1 TRBJ1-4 NA TRBV28 TGTGCCATCCGACCGGGACAGCGACTTGAAAAACTGTTTTTT CAIRPGQRLEKLFF
TRBD2 TRBJ2-4 NA TRBV29-1 TGCAGCGTTCAGGGAGGGAACATTCAGTACTTC CSVQGGNIQYF
NA TRBJ2-7 NA TRBV20-1 TGCAGTGGGGGGACCCCCTACGAGCAGTACTTC CSGGTPYEQYF
TRBD1 TRBJ2-2 NA TRBV7-2 TGTGCCAGCAGCCCCACAGGGGGCGCCCCCGGGGAGCTGTTTTTT CASSPTGGAPGELFF
NA TRBJ2-1 NA TRBV7-2 TGTGCCAGCAGCTTATATGGTGTCGGAACCTTCTACAATGAGCAGTTCTTC CASSLYGVGTFYNEQFF
NA TRBJ1-2 NA TRBV7-9 TGTGCCAGCAGCTCTTCCGAGAAAAGAGGCTACACCTTC CASSSSEKRGYTF
NA TRBJ2-2 NA TRBV29-1 TGCAGCGTTTCTCGGGCCCCGGGCACCGGGGAGCTGTTTTTT CSVSRAPGTGELFF
NA TRBJ2-5 NA TRBV7-3 TGTGCCAGCAGCTTGGGTCCGGGATCTTTGGGGTTACAAGAGACCCAGTACTTC CASSLGPGSLGLQETQYF
NA TRBJ2-2 NA TRBV12-3/TRBV12-4 TGTGCCAGCCGAGCCCCCGGCGGGGAGCTGTTTTTT CASRAPGGELFF
NA TRBJ2-2 NA TRBV18 TGTGCCAGCTCACCGGAGGGAGCCGGGGAGCTGTTTTTT CASSPEGAGELFF
NA TRBJ2-1 NA TRBV11-3 TGTGCCAGCAGGAGATACGGGAATGAGCAGTTCTTC CASRRYGNEQFF
TRBD1 TRBJ1-4 few TRBV9 TGTGCCAGCAGCTGGGGGACAGGGAGTGTTGATGAAAAACTGTTTTTT CASSWGTGSVDEKLFF
NA TRBJ1-6 NA TRBV7-3 TGTGCCAGCAGCTTATCAGCGTTTAATTCACCCCTCCACTTT CASSLSAFNSPLHF
NA TRBJ1-1 NA TRBV7-2 TGTGCCAGCAGCTTGTTCATCACTGAAGCTTTCTTT CASSLFITEAFF
NA TRBJ1-2 NA TRBV12-3/TRBV12-4 TGTGCCAACGCGGGAGGCCCCGGGTATGGCTACACCTTC CANAGGPGYGYTF
NA TRBJ1-5 NA TRBV15 TGTGCCACCAGCAGACTCCCTCCGGGGCCGTCCGCCGATCAGCCCCAGCATTTT CATSRLPPGPSADQPQHF
TRBD1 TRBJ1-6 NA TRBV3-1/TRBV3-2 TGTGCCAGCAGCGCCCGGACAGGGTCATCACCCCTCCACTTT CASSARTGSSPLHF
TRBD1 TRBJ2-1 NA TRBV5-1 TGCGCCAGCAGCATGGGACAGTCCTACAATGAGCAGTTCTTC CASSMGQSYNEQFF